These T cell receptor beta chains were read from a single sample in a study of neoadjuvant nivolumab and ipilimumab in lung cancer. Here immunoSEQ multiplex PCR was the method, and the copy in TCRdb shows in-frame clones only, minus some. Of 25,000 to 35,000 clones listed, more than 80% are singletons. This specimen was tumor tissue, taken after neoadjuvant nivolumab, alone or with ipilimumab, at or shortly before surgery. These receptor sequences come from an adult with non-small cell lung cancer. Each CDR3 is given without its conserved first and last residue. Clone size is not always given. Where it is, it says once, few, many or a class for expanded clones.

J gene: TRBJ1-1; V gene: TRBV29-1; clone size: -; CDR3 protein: SVDGLDTEAF
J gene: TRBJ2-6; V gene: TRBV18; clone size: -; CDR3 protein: ASSPDRAGANVLT
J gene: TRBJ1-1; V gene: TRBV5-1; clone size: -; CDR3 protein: ASSLANNEAF
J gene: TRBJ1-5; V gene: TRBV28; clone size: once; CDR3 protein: ASSLAQANQPQH
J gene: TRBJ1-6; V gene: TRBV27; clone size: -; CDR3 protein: ASSLSTLPGDSPLH
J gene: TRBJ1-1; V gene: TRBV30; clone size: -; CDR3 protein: AGGGGTFMNTEAF
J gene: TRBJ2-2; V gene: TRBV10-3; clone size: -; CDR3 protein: AAQTGVSTGELF
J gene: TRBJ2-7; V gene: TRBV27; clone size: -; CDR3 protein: ATRRLAGQYYEQY
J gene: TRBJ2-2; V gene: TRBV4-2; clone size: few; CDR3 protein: ASSQDGTLTGELF
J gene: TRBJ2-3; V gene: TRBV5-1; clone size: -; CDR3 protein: ASSVGSPGTDTQY
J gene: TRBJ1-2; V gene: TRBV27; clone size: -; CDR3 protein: ASRSRGEGGYT
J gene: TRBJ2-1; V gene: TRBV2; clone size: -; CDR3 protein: ASSPSGRLF
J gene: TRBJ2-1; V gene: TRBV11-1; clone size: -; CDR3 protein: ASSPAAGGMGGEQF
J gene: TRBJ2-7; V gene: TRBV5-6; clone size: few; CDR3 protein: ASSSGLAYEQY
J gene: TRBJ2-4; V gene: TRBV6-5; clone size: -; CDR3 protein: ASSSGDSSNIQY
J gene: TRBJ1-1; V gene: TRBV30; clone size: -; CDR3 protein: AWSQESEGAF
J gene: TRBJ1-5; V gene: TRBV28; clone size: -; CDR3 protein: ASSLFGQSSQPQH
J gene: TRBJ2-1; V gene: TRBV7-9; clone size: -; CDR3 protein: ASSLYSSGNEQF
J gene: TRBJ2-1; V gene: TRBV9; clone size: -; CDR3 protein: ASSKGGSSYNEQF
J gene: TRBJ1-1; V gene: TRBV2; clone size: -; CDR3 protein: ASSEVGLQGAYDNTEAF
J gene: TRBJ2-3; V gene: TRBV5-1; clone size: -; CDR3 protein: ASSLATGHTDTQY
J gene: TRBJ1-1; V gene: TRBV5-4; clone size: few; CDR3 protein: ASSQRTGGNTEAF
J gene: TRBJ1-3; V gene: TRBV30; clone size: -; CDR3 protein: ALGGSGNTIY
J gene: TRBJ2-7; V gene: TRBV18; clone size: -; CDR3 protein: ASSGGLKSSYYEQY
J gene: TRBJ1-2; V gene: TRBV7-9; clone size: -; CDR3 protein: ASSIVTGGYT
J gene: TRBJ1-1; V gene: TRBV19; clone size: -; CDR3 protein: ASSKADGALNTEAF
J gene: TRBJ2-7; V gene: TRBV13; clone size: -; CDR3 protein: ASSWKSPYEQY
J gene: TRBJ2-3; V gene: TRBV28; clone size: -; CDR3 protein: ASRLMGADTQY
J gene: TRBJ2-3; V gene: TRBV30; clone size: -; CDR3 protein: AWSGSGRVIDTQY
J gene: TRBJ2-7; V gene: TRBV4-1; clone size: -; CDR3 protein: ASSPELAGFYEQY
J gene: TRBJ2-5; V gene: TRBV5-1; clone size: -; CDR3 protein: ASKPPGVHQETQY
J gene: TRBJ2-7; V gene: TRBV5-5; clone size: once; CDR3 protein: ASSLRDKTYEQY
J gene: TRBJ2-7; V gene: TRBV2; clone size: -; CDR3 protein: ASSEAGQVGWWY
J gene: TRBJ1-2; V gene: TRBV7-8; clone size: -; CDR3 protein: ASSLNRAGYGYT
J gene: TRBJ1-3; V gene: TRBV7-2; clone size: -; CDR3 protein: ASSLGRAGSGNTIY
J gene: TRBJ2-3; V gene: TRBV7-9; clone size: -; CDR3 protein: ASSISYREDPDTQY
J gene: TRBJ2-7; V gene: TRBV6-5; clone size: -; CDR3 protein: ASSSRLAGDSGEQY
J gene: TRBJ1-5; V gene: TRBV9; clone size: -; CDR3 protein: ASSVGGTSGQPQH
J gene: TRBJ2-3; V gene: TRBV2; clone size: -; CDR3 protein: ATPGLAGVPDTQY
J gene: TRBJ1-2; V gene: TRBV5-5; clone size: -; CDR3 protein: ASSWTEVYGYT
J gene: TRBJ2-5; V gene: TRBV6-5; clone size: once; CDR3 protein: ASSQGETQY
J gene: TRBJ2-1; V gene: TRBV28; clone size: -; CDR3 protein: ASSLGNEQF
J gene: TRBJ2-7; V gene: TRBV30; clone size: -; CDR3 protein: AWGPGQGVGEQY
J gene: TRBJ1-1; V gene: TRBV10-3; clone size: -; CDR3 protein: AIRGGANTEAF
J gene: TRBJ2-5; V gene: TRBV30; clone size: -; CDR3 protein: ALSGGQETQY
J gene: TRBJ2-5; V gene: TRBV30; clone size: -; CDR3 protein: AWSDRSDHVGY
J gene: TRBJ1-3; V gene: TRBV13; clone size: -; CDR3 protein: ASGSGNTIY
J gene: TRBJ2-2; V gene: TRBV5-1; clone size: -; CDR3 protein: ASSLDPGPGELF
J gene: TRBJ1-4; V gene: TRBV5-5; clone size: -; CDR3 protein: ASSLDRANEKLF
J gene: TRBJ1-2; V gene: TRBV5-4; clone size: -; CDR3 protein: ASSLVGGYT
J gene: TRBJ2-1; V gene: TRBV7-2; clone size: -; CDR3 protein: ASSLSQSSYNEQF
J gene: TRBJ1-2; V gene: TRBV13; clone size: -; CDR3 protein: ASSALRGSEGYT
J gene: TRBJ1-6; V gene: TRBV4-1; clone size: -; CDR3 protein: ASSQAERNGSPLH